The 8 T cell receptor beta chains given below trace back to one sample, sequenced in a study of blood T cell repertoires in COVID-19. Clones were read by immunoSEQ multiplex PCR, and TCRdb kept only the in-frame ones, dropping some. There are 140,000 or so clones in the sample; approximately 84% occur only once, and roughly 3.4% lies in the top ten. The source material was PBMCs or T cells enriched from blood (not recorded which). These receptors all come from a woman in her forties or fifties with acute COVID-19.

The chain has TRBV4-3 and TRBJ2-1; D unclear. The length of the CDR3 is 16 residues. Germline loops: CDR1 LGHNA, CDR2 YSLEER. Trimming removed 0 bases at V and 4 bases at J, with 13 bases between. The CDR3 sequence: CASSQEATPLYNEQFF. As DNA, the CDR3 is TGCGCCAGCAGCCAAGAAGCGACTCCCTTATACAATGAGCAGTTCTTC.

In this sample, this clone turned up a few times. The gene calls are TRBV28 and TRBJ2-7; D may be TRBD1 (5 bases). The CDR3 runs to 12 residues. V lost 7 bases and J lost 0, with 7 bases in between. Germline-derived CDR1 and CDR2 are MDHEN and SYDVKM. CDR3 residues: CASTRASYEQYF. The CDR3 DNA sequence: TGTGCCAGCACCAGGGCCTCCTACGAGCAGTACTTC.

The gene calls are TRBV7-6 and TRBJ1-4; D not resolved. Germline CDR1 SGHVS, CDR2 FNYEAQ. V gave up 2 bases and J gave up 0 bases, with 7 bases separating them. This CDR3 region has 15 residues. In DNA, the CDR3 is TGTGCCAGCAGCTTACAGCAGGCAACTAATGAAAAACTGTTTTTT. Its translation is CASSLQQATNEKLFF. The variable domain in full, completed from reference TRBV7-6 and TRBJ1-4, reads GAGVSQSPRYKVTKRGQDVALRCDPISGHVSLYWYRQALGQGPEFLTYFNYEAQQDKSGLPNDRFSAERPEGSISTLTIQRTEQRDSAMYRCASSLQQATNEKLFFGSGTQLSVL.

This chain uses TRBV15 with TRBJ2-1; 8 nucleotides align to TRBD2. After removal of 3 bases from V and 2 bases from J, the junction contained 6 bases not matched to a gene. The CDR3 consists of 16 residues. Germline CDR1 LNHNV, CDR2 YYDKDF (reference sequence). CDR3 DNA sequence: TGTGCCACCAGCAGCCCCGGACTAGCAACCTACAATGAGCAGTTCTTC. Translating it yields CATSSPGLATYNEQFF.

This clone was detected only a few times. The CDR3 nucleotides read TGTGCCAGCAGCGCCCAGACAGATCAGCCCCAGCATTTT. Amino acids: CASSAQTDQPQHF. The chain couples TRBV7-2 to TRBJ1-5; possibly TRBD1 for D (5 bases). The germline V gene encodes CDR1 SGHTA and CDR2 FQGNSA. This CDR3 contains 13 residues. V was clipped by 5 bases and J by 5 bases, with 10 bases between them.

The rearrangement links TRBV5-1 to TRBJ2-7, with TRBD2 matching 11 bases. The germline V gene has CDR1 SGHRS and CDR2 YFSETQ. The CDR3 length is 15 residues. The J segment lost 5 bases and the V segment lost 7 bases, leaving 11 bases of the junction unmatched. As DNA, the CDR3 is TGCGCCAGCGCTCCATTAGCGGGAGGGTTAAACGAGCAGTACTTC. It translates to CASAPLAGGLNEQYF.

The chain carries TRBV7-2 and TRBJ1-2, with 7 bases that match TRBD1. The V segment lost 3 bases and the J segment 4 bases; nucleotides outside the gene matches: 8. The CDR3 consists of 15 residues. Germline V gene data show CDR1 as SGHTA and CDR2 as FQGNSA. This CDR3 is CASSLGTAPSYGYTF. The CDR3 DNA sequence: TGTGCCAGCAGCTTGGGGACAGCCCCTTCCTATGGCTACACCTTC.

The genes are TRBV7-9 and TRBJ1-1, with a tentative D call TRBD1 (5 bases). V lost 1 base and J 7 bases, leaving 13 bases between the germline ends. Germline V CDR1 and CDR2: SEHNR, FQNEAQ (reference sequence). The CDR3 length is 14 residues. CDR3 loop: CASSLGQGKGEAFF. CDR3 nucleotide sequence: TGTGCCAGCAGCTTAGGGCAGGGTAAGGGTGAAGCTTTCTTT.